The 13 T cell receptor beta chains presented below share a single source sample, sequenced in a study of identical twins listed by TCRdb under 2016. Preparation of the library involved 5' RACE. TCRdb names Illumina HiSeq 2000 as the instrument used. TCRdb took the public reads, trimmed them with fastp at Q25, ran MiXCR for clone calling and kept in-frame beta chains. CDR3 protein duplicates are merged, each entry listing the most common genes and DNA. This sample comprises under 250,000 distinct CDR3 sequences, 6% to 8.5% of them detected only once. Over 5% of the sample is in the top ten clones. This sample was shared with a second study, whose subject was yellow fever vaccine responses in identical twins.

The sample consisted of CD8+ T cells sorted from blood. These receptor sequences come from a woman in her late teens or twenties in good health.

The chain combines TRBV7-8 with TRBJ1-4; D is uncertain. This CDR3 spans 15 amino acids. V dropped 5 bases and J dropped 4 bases, with 14 bases sitting between them. The germline V gene encodes CDR1 SGHVS and CDR2 FQNEAQ. The CDR3 region is CASSPGPVNNEKLFF. The CDR3 nucleotides read TGTGCCAGCAGCCCCGGGCCAGTGAATAATGAAAAACTGTTTTTT.

In its sample, this clonotype was seen a few times. This rearrangement joins TRBV4-1 to TRBJ1-1, with D perhaps TRBD1 (5 bases). The CDR3 extends over 15 amino acids. Trimming took 0 bases from V and 6 from J, leaving 14 bases between them. The germline gives CDR1 MGHRA, CDR2 YSYEKL. As DNA, the CDR3 is TGCGCCAGCAGCCAAGAATTTGTGCAGGGAGCTGAAGCTTTCTTT. The encoded protein is CASSQEFVQGAEAFF.

The chain has TRBV2 and TRBJ1-2; no clear D. V was cut by 3 bases and J by 4 bases, with 12 bases left in between. Per the germline V gene, CDR1 is SNHLY and CDR2 is FYNNEI. The CDR3 covers 14 residues. CDR3 sequence reads: CASSDAQVGYGYTF. CDR3 bases: TGTGCCAGCAGTGATGCGCAGGTCGGCTATGGCTACACCTTC.

This clonotype has more than one count but fewer than ten. The chain uses TRBV3-1 and TRBJ2-3, with 7 nucleotides matching TRBD2. With 5 bases clipped from V and 4 bases from J, the junction kept 12 bases outside the gene matches. Per the germline V gene, CDR1 is LGHDT and CDR2 is YNNKEL (reference sequence). The CDR3 runs to 16 residues. This chain's CDR3 is CASSSSRSGLSDTQYF. In DNA form, the CDR3 reads TGTGCCAGCAGCTCCAGCCGTAGCGGGTTGTCAGATACGCAGTATTTT.

V gene TRBV18 combines with J gene TRBJ2-2; 10 nucleotides match TRBD1. Germline trimming cut 5 bases from V and 1 base from J; bases unmatched to any gene: 10. This CDR3 has 18 residues. Looked up from germline, CDR1 is KGHSH and CDR2 is LQKENI. Written as DNA, the CDR3 is TGTGCCAGCTCAGGGGACAGGGGACAAGTGTGGAACACCGGGGAGCTGTTTTTT. It yields the protein CASSGDRGQVWNTGELFF.

In DNA form, the CDR3 reads TGTGCCAGCAGTAGGACTAGCGGGAGGGCTGAGCAGTTCTTC. Its protein is CASSRTSGRAEQFF. The chain uses TRBV7-6 and TRBJ2-1, with 15 bases aligning to TRBD2. Germline CDR1 reads SGHVS; CDR2 reads FNYEAQ. V was pared by 6 bases and J by 9 bases, with 3 bases of the junction left unmatched. The CDR3 spans 14 residues.

The chain carries TRBV12-3 or TRBV12-4 and TRBJ1-6, with 10 bases aligning to TRBD1. V shed 6 bases, J shed 5 bases, and the junction held 7 bases outside the gene matches. The CDR3 extends over 16 amino acids. The CDR3 loop reads CASSGTGARDNSPLHF. CDR3 bases: TGTGCCAGCAGCGGGACAGGGGCTCGCGATAATTCACCCCTCCACTTT.

The table lists this clonotype with many counts. The chain carries TRBV4-1 and TRBJ1-1, with unresolved D. Germline V gives CDR1 MGHRA, CDR2 YSYEKL. V was clipped by 4 bases and J by 4 bases, with 13 bases between them. The length of the CDR3 is 14 residues. The chain's CDR3 is CASSLGPLGTEAFF. CDR3 nucleotides: TGCGCCAGCAGCCTTGGGCCCCTTGGCACTGAAGCTTTCTTT.

The sample holds many counts of this clonotype. The rearrangement joins TRBV12-3 or TRBV12-4 to TRBJ2-5; TRBD2 aligns across 8 bases. The CDR3 has 15 amino acids. The V gene end was trimmed by 4 bases and the J gene end by 2 bases; junction bases not matched to a gene: 6. In DNA, the CDR3 is TGTGCCAGCAGTTGGATTAGCGGGGAACAAGAGACCCAGTACTTC. Translation gives CASSWISGEQETQYF.

This clonotype has only a few counts. CDR3 region: CASSLWGLYNEQFF. The CDR3 DNA sequence: TGTGCCAGCAGTTTGTGGGGATTATACAATGAGCAGTTCTTC. The chain couples TRBV27 to TRBJ2-1; no clear D gene. This CDR3 has 14 residues. The V gene's germline CDR1 is MNHEY and CDR2 SMNVEV (reference sequence). Deletions cut 3 bases from V and 4 bases from J, with 10 bases between.

This clonotype appeared many times. The chain links TRBV12-3 or TRBV12-4 to TRBJ2-1; the D gene is possibly TRBD1 (7 bases). V was cut by 6 bases and J by 4 bases, with 16 bases left in between. The CDR3 totals 15 residues. CDR3 residues: CASSRQGLKYNEQFF. The CDR3 region has the DNA TGTGCCAGCAGCAGACAGGGACTCAAGTACAATGAGCAGTTCTTC.

In this sample, this clonotype turned up a few times. This chain uses TRBV6-1 with TRBJ1-5, with 7 nucleotides matching TRBD1. This CDR3 comprises 15 residues. Germline values: CDR1 MNHNS, CDR2 SASEGT. The V segment lost 5 bases and the J segment 0 bases; nucleotides outside the gene matches: 4. CDR3 sequence: CASSQGVGSNQPQHF. For the CDR3, the DNA is TGTGCCAGCAGTCAGGGGGTAGGTAGCAATCAGCCCCAGCATTTT.

Many counts were recorded for this clonotype. The chain couples TRBV5-6 to TRBJ2-7, with D hard to call. CDR3 length equals 12 residues. Trimming took off 2 bases at V and 2 bases at J, with 5 bases between the two ends. Germline CDR1 and CDR2: SGHDT and YYEEEE. The CDR3 region has the DNA TGTGCCAGCAGCTTAGGGACCTACGAGCAGTACTTC. Translating it yields CASSLGTYEQYF.